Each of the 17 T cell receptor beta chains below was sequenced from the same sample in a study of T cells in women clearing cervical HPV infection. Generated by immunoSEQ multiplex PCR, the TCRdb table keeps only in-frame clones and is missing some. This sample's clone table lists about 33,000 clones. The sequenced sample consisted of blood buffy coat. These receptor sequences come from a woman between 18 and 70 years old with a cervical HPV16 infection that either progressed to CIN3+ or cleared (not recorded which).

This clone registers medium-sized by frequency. The DNA read from the CDR3 is TGTGCCAGCAGCATAAGGACAGGGGGAATGGAGACC. As protein: CASSIRTGGMET. The whole CDR3 reads CASSIRTGGMETQYF. V usage is TRBV13 and J usage is TRBJ2-5; 10 bases line up with TRBD1. The read terminates 3 residues before the CDR3 end, so the remaining end is supplied by the germline J gene. V dropped 5 bases and J dropped 5; count of bases not matched to a gene: 8. The CDR3 is made up of 15 amino acids. Germline assignment: CDR1 PRHDT and CDR2 FYEKMQ (reference sequence). Full variable domain (rest looked up from reference TRBV13 and TRBJ2-5): AAGVIQSPRHLIKEKRETATLKCYPIPRHDTVYWYQQGPGQDPQFLISFYEKMQSDKGSIPDRFSAQQFSDYHSELNMSSLELGDSALYFCASSIRTGGMETQYFGPGTRLLVL.

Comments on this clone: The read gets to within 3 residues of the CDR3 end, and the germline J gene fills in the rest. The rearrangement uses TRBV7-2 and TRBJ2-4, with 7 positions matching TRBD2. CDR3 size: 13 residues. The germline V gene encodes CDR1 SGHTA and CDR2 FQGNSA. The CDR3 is CASSLDRGGLQYF. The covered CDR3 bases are TGTGCCAGCAGCTTAGATCGCGGGGGACTT.

The part of the CDR3 DNA that was read is TGTGCCAGCAGTGTATGGCAGGGGATGGGCAATGAG. It yields the protein CASSVWQGMGNE. The entire CDR3 reads CASSVWQGMGNEQFF. This chain uses TRBV7-2 with TRBJ2-1; tentatively, D is TRBD1 (6 bases). The read stops 3 residues short of the end of the CDR3; the missing end is completed from the germline J gene. V was clipped by 6 bases and J by 6 bases, with 18 bases between them. This CDR3 region has 15 residues. Per germline, CDR1 SGHTA and CDR2 FQGNSA.

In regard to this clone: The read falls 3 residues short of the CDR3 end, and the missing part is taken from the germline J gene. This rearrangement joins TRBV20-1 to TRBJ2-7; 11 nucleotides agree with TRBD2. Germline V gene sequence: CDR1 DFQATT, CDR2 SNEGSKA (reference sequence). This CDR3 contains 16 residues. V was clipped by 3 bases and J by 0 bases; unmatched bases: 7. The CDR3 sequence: CSARELAGALSYEQYF. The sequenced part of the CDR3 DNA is TGCAGTGCTAGGGAACTAGCGGGGGCCCTCTCCTACGAG.

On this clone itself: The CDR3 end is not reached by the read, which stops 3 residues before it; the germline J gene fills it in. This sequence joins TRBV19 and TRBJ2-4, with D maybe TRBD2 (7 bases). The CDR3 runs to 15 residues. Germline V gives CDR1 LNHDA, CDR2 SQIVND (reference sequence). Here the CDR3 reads CASSPSPGLKGGQYF. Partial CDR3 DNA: TGTGCCAGTAGTCCCTCTCCGGGACTAAAGGGGGGT. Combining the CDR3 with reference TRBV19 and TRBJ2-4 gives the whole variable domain DGGITQSPKYLFRKEGQNVTLSCEQNLNHDAMYWYRQDPGQGLRLIYYSQIVNDFQKGDIAEGYSVSREKKESFPLTVTSAQKNPTAFYLCASSPSPGLKGGQYFGAGTRLSVL.

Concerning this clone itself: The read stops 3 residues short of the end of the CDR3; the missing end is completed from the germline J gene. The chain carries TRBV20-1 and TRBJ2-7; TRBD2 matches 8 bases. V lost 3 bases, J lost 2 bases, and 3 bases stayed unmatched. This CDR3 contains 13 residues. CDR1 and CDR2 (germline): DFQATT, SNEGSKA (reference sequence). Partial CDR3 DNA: TGCAGTGCTAGCGGGGGGGCCACCTACGAG. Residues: CSASGGATYE. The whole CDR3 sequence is CSASGGATYEQYF.

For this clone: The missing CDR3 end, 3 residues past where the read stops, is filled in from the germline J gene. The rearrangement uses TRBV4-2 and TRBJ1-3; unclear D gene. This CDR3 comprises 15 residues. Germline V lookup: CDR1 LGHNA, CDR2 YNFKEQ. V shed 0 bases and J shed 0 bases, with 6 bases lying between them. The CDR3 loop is CASSQDAGSGNTIYF. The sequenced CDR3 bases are TGTGCCAGCAGCCAAGATGCAGGCTCTGGAAACACC.

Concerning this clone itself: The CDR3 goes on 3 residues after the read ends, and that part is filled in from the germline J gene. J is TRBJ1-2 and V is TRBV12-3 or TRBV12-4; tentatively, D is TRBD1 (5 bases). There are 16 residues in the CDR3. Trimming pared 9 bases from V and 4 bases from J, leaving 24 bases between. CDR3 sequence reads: CASSPSSGRVVYGYTF. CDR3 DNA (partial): TGTGCCAGTTCCCCCTCGTCCGGCAGGGTAGTCTATGGC.

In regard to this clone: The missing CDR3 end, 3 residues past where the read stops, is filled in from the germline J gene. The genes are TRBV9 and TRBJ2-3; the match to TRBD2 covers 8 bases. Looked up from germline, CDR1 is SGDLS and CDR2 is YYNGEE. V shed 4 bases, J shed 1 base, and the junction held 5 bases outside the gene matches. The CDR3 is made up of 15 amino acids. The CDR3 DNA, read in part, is TGTGCCAGCAGCCCCCGGGAGGGGGGCACAGATACG. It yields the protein CASSPREGGTDT. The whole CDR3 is CASSPREGGTDTQYF.

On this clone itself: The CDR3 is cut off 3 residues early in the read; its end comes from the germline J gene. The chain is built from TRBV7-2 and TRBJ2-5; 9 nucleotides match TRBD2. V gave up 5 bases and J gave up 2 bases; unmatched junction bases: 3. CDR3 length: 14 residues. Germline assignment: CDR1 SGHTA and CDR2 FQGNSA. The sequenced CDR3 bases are TGTGCCAGCAGCACGCGGGGGGGACAAGAGACC. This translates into CASSTRGGQET. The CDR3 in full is CASSTRGGQETQYF.

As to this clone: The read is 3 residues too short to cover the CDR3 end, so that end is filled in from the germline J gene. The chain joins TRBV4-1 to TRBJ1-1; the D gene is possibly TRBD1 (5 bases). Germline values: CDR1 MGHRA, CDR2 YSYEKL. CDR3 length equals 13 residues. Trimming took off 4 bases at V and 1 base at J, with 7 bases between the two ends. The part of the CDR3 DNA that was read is TGCGCCAGCAGCCGGAGGGGGAACACTGAA. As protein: CASSRRGNTE. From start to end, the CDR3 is CASSRRGNTEAFF.

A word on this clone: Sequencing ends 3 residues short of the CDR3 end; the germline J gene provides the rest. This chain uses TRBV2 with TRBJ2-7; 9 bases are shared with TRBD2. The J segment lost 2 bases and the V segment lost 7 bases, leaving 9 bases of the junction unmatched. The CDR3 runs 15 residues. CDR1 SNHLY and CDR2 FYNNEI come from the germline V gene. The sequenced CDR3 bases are TGTGCCAGCATCGCTCTAGCGGGATCTACCTACGAG. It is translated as CASIALAGSTYE. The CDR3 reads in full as CASIALAGSTYEQYF.

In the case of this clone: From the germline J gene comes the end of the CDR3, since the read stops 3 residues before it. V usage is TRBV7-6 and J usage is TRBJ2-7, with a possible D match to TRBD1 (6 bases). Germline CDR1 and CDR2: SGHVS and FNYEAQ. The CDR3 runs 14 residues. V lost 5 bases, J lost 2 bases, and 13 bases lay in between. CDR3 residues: CASSPTGIAYEQYF. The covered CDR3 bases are TGTGCCAGCAGCCCTACAGGGATCGCCTACGAG.

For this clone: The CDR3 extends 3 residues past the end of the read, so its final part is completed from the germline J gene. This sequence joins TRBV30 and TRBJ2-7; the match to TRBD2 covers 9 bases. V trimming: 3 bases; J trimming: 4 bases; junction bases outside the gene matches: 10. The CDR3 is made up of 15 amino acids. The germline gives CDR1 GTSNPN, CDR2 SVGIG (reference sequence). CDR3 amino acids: CAWSLWGSGSYEQYF. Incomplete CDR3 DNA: TGTGCCTGGAGCCTCTGGGGTAGCGGGAGTTACGAG. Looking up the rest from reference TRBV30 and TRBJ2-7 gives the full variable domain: SQTIHQWPATLVQPVGSPLSLECTVEGTSNPNLYWYRQAAGRGLQLLFYSVGIGQISSEVPQNLSASRPQDRQFILSSKKLLLSDSGFYLCAWSLWGSGSYEQYFGPGTRLTVT.

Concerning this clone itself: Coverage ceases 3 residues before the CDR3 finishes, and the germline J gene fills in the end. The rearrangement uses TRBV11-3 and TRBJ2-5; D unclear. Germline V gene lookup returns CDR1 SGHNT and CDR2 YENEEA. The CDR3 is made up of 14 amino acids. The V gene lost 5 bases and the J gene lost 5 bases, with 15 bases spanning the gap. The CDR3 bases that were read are TGTGCCAGCAGCCCCAAGACAAGACGGGAGACC. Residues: CASSPKTRRET. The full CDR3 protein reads CASSPKTRRETQYF.

The CDR3 bases that were read are TGTGCCAGCACCGGGGACCAAGAGACC. The encoded protein is CASTGDQET. The whole CDR3 protein reads CASTGDQETQYF. This chain connects TRBV7-7 to TRBJ2-5; the D gene is possibly TRBD2 (5 bases). The read falls 3 residues short of the CDR3 end, and the missing part is taken from the germline J gene. The CDR3 length is 12 residues. Germline V gene data show CDR1 as SSHAT and CDR2 as FNYEAQ (reference sequence). V was clipped by 7 bases and J by 0 bases, with 6 bases between them.

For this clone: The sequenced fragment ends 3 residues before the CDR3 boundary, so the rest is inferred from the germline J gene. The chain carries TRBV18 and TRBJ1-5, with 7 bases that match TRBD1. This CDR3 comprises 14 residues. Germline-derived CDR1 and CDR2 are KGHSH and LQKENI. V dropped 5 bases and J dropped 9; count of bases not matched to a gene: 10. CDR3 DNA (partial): TGTGCCAGCTCAACCCAGGGGGTCCAAGCGCCC. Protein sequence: CASSTQGVQAP. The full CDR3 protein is CASSTQGVQAPQHF.